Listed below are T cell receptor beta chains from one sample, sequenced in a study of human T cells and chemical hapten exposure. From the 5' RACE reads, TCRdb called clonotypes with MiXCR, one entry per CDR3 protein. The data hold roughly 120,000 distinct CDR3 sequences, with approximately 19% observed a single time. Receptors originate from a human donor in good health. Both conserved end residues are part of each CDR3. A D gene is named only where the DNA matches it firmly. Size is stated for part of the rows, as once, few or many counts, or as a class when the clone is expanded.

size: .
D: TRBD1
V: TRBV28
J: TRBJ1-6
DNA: TGTGCCAGCAGCACGGGACAGGGTTCAGGGAATTCACCCCTCCACTTT
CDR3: CASSTGQGSGNSPLHF

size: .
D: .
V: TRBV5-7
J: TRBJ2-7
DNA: TGTGCCAGCAGCTTGCGCCGGGCGGTTTCCTACGAGCAGTACTTC
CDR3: CASSLRRAVSYEQYF

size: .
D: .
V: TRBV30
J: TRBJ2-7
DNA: TGTGCCTGGAGTGTCCGTCCGGGGGGCATCTCCTACGAGCAGTACTTC
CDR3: CAWSVRPGGISYEQYF

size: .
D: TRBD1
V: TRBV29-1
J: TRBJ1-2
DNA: TGCAGCGTCGGTGACAGGGGAGATGGCTACACCTTC
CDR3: CSVGDRGDGYTF

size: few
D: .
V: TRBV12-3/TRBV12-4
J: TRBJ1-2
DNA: TGTGCCAGCCGCCCGCCTGGGGGTGGCTACACCTTC
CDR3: CASRPPGGGYTF

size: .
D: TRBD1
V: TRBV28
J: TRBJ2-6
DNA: TGTGCCAGCCACAGGGGCGGCGCCTCTGGGGCCAACGTCCTGACTTTC
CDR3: CASHRGGASGANVLTF

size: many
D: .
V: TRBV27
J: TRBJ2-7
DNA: TGTGCCAGCAGTTACTCGACTGGGTCCTACGAGCAGTACTTC
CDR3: CASSYSTGSYEQYF

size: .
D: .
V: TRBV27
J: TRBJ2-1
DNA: TGTGCCAGCAGTTCGTACGGGGGCGTCAGAAATGAGCAGTTCTTC
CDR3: CASSSYGGVRNEQFF

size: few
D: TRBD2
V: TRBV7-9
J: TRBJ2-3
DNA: TGTGCCAGCAGCCATAGCGGGAGCACAGATACGCAGTATTTT
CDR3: CASSHSGSTDTQYF

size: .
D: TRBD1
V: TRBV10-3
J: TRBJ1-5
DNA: TGTGCCATCAGCGGGACAGCGAATCAGCCCCAGCATTTT
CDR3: CAISGTANQPQHF

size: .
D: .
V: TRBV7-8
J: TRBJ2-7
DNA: TGTGCCAGCAGCTACAGGGCCCTAAGGCCTCACGAGCAGTACTTC
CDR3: CASSYRALRPHEQYF

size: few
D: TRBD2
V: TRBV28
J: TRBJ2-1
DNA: TGTGCCAGCAGTACCCCCGGGACTAGCGGGAGGCTTGGGAAGTTCTTC
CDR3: CASSTPGTSGRLGKFF

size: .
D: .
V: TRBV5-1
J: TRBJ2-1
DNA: TGCGCCAGCAGCTTGTTCCGGGGGAATGAGCAGTTCTTC
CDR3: CASSLFRGNEQFF

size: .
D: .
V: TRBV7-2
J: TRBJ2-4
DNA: TGTGCCAGCAGCCCTGAAGGCGGACTAGCCAAAAACATTCAGTACTTC
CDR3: CASSPEGGLAKNIQYF

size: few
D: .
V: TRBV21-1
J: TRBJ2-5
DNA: TGTGCCAGCAGCAAAGAGGAACATAACTTAAAAAAAGAGACCCAGTACTTC
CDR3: CASSKEEHNLKKETQYF

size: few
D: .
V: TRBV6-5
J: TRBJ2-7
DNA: TGTGCCAGCAGTTACTCGGGAGGGACAGTCTCCTACGAGCAGTACTTC
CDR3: CASSYSGGTVSYEQYF

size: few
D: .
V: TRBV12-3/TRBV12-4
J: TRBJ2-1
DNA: TGTGCCAGCAGTTTTCGTAGCGGAGGCAATGAGCAGTTCTTC
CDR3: CASSFRSGGNEQFF

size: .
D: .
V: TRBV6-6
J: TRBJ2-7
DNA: TGTGCCAGCAGTTATAACCGGGACCGGGGAAATCCCTACGAGCAGTACTTC
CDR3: CASSYNRDRGNPYEQYF

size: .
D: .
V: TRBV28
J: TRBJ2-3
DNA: TGTGCCAGCAGTTTCGCTAACACAGATACGCAGTATTTT
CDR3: CASSFANTDTQYF

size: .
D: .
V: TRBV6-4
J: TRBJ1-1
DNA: TGTGCCAGCAGTGACTCTGGCAGGGCGGAAACTGAAGCTTTCTTT
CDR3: CASSDSGRAETEAFF

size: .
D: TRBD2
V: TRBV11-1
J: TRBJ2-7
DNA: TGTGCCAGCAGCTTAGACCTAGCGGGAGGAGACTTC
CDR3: CASSLDLAGGDF

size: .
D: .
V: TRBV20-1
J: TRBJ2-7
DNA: TGCAGTGCCCCTATTATCGCAGGGAAGTCCTACGAGCAGTACTTC
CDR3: CSAPIIAGKSYEQYF

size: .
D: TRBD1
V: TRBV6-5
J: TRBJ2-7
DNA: TGTGCCAGCAGACAGGGGGACGGCTACGAGCAGTACTTC
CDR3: CASRQGDGYEQYF

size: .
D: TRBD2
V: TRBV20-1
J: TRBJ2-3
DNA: TGCAGTGCCTCCGGGACTAGCGGGAGGAGGGGAACAGATACGCAGTATTTT
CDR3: CSASGTSGRRGTDTQYF

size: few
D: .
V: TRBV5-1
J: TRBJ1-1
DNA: TGCGCCAGCAGCAAAACAGGGTTCACTGAAGCTTTCTTT
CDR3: CASSKTGFTEAFF

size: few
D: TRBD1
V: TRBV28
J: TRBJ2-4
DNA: TGTGCCAGCGGTATCTGGCCGGGACAGGGGGCCGGGACCAAAAACATTCAGTACTTC
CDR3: CASGIWPGQGAGTKNIQYF

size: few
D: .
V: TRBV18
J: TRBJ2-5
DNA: TGTGCCAGCTCACCTCTCGTCTCTACCTACCAAGAGACCCAGTACTTC
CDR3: CASSPLVSTYQETQYF

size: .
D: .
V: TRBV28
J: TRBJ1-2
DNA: TGTGCCAGCAGTTTGAGTCGCGCCTATGGCTACACCTTC
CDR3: CASSLSRAYGYTF

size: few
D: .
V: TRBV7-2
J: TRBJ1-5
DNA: TGTGCCAGCAGCTTAGTGGGCTCGCGACGCAATCAGCCCCAGCATTTT
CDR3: CASSLVGSRRNQPQHF

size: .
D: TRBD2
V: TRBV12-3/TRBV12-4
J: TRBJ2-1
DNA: TGTGCCAGCAGCCTCCCTGGACTAGCGGGAGGCCGGTATAATGAGCAGTTCTTC
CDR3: CASSLPGLAGGRYNEQFF

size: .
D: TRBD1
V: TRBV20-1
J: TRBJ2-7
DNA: TGCAGTGCTAGGGGTAGGGGGCAGTCCTACGAGCAGTACTTC
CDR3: CSARGRGQSYEQYF

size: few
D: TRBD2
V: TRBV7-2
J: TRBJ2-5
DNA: TGTGCCAGCAGCTTAGAAGTAGCGGGAGCTATGACCCAGTACTTC
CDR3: CASSLEVAGAMTQYF

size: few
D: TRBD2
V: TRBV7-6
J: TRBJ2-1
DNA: TGTGCCAGCAGCCGAGGGGGACTAGCGGGGGTAGAGAATGAGCAGTTCTTC
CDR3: CASSRGGLAGVENEQFF

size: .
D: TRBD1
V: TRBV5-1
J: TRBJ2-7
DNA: TGCGCCGGCAGCCGGCCGGGACAGTCTAGGACCTTC
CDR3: CAGSRPGQSRTF

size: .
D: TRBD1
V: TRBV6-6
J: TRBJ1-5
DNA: TGTGCCAGCAGTCGAAACCTGGACAGGGACAATCAGCCCCAGCATTTT
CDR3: CASSRNLDRDNQPQHF

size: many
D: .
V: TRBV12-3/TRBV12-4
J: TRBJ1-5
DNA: TGTGCCAGCAGTTTGGGCCAGCCCCAGCATTTT
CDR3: CASSLGQPQHF

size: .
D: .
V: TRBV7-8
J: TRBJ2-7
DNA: TGTGCCAGCAGCTCTATCGACTCCCGGTTAGAGCAGTACTTC
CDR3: CASSSIDSRLEQYF

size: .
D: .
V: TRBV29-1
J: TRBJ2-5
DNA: TGCAGCGGCTCGTCGGGGCCGGAGACCCAGTACTTC
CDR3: CSGSSGPETQYF

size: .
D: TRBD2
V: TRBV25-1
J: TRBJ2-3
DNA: TGTGCCAGCTGTTCAACGGGAGGGCCAAATACGCAGTATTTT
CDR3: CASCSTGGPNTQYF

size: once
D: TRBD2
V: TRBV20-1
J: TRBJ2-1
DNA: TGCAGTGCTAGAGGAGGGGAACTAGCGGGAGTTCGGTCCTACAATGAGCAGTTCTTC
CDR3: CSARGGELAGVRSYNEQFF

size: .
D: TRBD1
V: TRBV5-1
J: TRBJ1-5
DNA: TGCGCCAGCAGCTTGGGAACAGGGGGCAGCGAGGGCAATCAGCCCCAGCATTTT
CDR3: CASSLGTGGSEGNQPQHF

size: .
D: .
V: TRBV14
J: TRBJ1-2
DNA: TGTGCCAGCAGCCAAGGCGGTGTGGGGGCTAACTATGGCTACACCTTC
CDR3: CASSQGGVGANYGYTF

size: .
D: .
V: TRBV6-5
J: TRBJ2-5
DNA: TGTGCCAGCAGCAAGGGGACTTTTACGTACCAAGAGACCCAGTACTTC
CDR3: CASSKGTFTYQETQYF

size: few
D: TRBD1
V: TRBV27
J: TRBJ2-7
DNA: TGTGCCAGCAGTTTAGACATCCAGGGGGCAGAGCAGTACTTC
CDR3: CASSLDIQGAEQYF

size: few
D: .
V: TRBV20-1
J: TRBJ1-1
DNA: TGCAGTGCTAGAGATCAAGGCGGGGAGAGGTGGACTGAAGCTTTCTTT
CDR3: CSARDQGGERWTEAFF

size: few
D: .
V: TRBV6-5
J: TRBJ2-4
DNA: TGTGCCAGCAGTTACTCGAGCCTAGCCAAAAACATTCAGTACTTC
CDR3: CASSYSSLAKNIQYF

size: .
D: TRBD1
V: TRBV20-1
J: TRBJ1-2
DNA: TGCAGTGCTAGAGATCTGCACAGGGGGGACTATGGCTACACCTTC
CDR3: CSARDLHRGDYGYTF

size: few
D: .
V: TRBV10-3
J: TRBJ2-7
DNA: TGTGCCATCAGTCCTCGGGCTAGCGTCGAGGGCGAGCAGTACTTC
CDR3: CAISPRASVEGEQYF

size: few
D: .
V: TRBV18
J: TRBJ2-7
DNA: TGTGCCAGCTCAGCGGAACAGGGCTGGACCTACGAGCAGTACTTC
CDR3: CASSAEQGWTYEQYF

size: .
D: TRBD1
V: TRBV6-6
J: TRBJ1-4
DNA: TGTGCCAGCAGACGACCGGGACAGTCTAATGAAAAACTGTTTTTT
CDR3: CASRRPGQSNEKLFF

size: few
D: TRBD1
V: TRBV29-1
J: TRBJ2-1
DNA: TGCAGTGTCACCCGGGACAGGGTGTTCTTC
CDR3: CSVTRDRVFF

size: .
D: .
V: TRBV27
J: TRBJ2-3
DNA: TGTGCCAGCAGTTTAGGCTTGACAGATACGCAGTATTTT
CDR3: CASSLGLTDTQYF

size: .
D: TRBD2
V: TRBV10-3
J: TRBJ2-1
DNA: TGTGCCATCAGGCGGACTAGCGGGAGGCTGGATGAGCAGTTCTTC
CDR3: CAIRRTSGRLDEQFF